Given below is one TCR beta chain in context. These data come from a study of T cells expressing NK-cell markers. Across the whole study: Seven of eight sequenced donors tested HCMV-seropositive; one tested seronegative.

The CDR3 runs to 13 residues. From germline, CDR1 is SGHNT and CDR2 YYREEE (reference sequence). With UMIs, 5'RACE template switching was used to make TCR beta cDNA. Using the 5' RACE reads, TCRdb records one entry per CDR3 protein without DNA. This specimen shows over 200,000 distinct CDR3 sequences; the ten leading clones hold about 0.4%. The receptor comes from a man in his late teens or twenties in good health. Sequencing was done on a sample of blood T cells: a sorted CD56 or NKG2C T cell subset, CD4+ or CD8+ T cells, or bulk PBMC T cells (not recorded which). This chain joins TRBV5-4 and TRBJ2-4; TCRdb proposes TRBD1, but this gene call is untestable without DNA. CDR3 sequence reads: CASSTQTENIQYF.